This entry features one T cell receptor (beta chain) sequence. Its antigen remains unidentified. The entry originates in a study of T cells expressing NK-cell markers. Study details: Source material for TCR beta repertoires consisted of sorted CD3+CD56+NKG2C+, CD3+CD56+NKG2C- and CD3+CD56-NKG2C+ T cells. Of eight sequenced donors, seven were HCMV-seropositive and one HCMV-seronegative. Study outcomes and limitations: NKG2C+ dominant clonotypes from several donors made up about 1.0-7.5% of CD8+ T cells. Similarly, these clonotypes led the CD3+CD56-NKG2C+ fraction as well in a handful of donors.

The CDR3 has 13 amino acids. Germline-derived CDR1 and CDR2 are DFQATT and SNEGSKA (reference sequence). TCRdb reprocessed the 5' RACE reads and reports one entry per CDR3 protein, with no DNA. The repertoire table contains about 120,000 distinct CDR3 sequences. Sequenced input: blood T cells: a sorted CD56 or NKG2C T cell subset, CD4+ or CD8+ T cells, or bulk PBMC T cells (not recorded which). This TCR was sampled from a woman aged 18 to 75 in good health. The chain carries TRBV20-1 and TRBJ2-3; TCRdb's assignment of TRBD2 cannot be checked, as there is no DNA. CDR3 protein: CSARGRTSGDLCF.